This TCR beta chain was captured by sequencing in a study of a mutant IDH1 vaccine in newly diagnosed glioma. For the study at large: Treated patients had a mean age of around 40 years and a roughly 60% male, around 38% female split. Previous treatment comprised radiotherapy, temozolomide, or both, mostly both. Study-level findings and limits: Apparently, pseudoprogression bore no relation to changes among the top peripheral T cell clonotypes.

Trimming cost V 4 bases and J 5 bases; bases outside gene matches: 10. The CDR3 consists of 15 residues. Germline loops: CDR1 LGHNA, CDR2 YSLEER. Time point denoted: baseline, week 1 (first vaccination visit). Treatment reported: pre-vaccination baseline after standard-of-care therapy. Details on this clone: The antigen is not known.

Sequencing used immunoSEQ multiplex PCR; TCRdb keeps in-frame clones, though not all of them. This repertoire shows about 34,000 clones, about four fifths found once; its top ten account for roughly 8.6%. The specimen comprised peripheral blood mononuclear cells (PBMCs), sampled from a glioma patient treated with radiotherapy, temozolomide or both. This chain joins TRBV4-3 and TRBJ2-7; 8 bases map to TRBD1. The source of this sequence is a man in his fifties or sixties with glioma. Some clones in this sample may be carry-over from other donors' samples. The CDR3 nucleotides are TGCGCCAGCAGCCGAGAGACAGGGGAGCTAGACGAGCAGTACTTC. Amino acids: CASSRETGELDEQYF.